Sequencing of this T cell receptor (beta chain) was carried out in a study of blood T cell repertoires in COVID-19. In the study overall: PBMCs, B-cell-depleted T cells, or T cells were the source of the cDNA or gDNA that made up the material.

In the source study's methods: Reference gene primers were amplified, and this amplification served to estimate nucleated cell counts. Method: immunoSEQ multiplex PCR; TCRdb's copy keeps in-frame clones and lacks some. V and J calls and clone size are copied from that table; D and trimming were computed from the DNA. The sample consists of some 170,000 clones, 80% to 90% of them appearing once. The Seattle site enrolled patients during active infection and followed them longitudinally. The source of this sequence is a woman aged 70-85 years with COVID-19, enrolled during active disease. The sample comprised peripheral blood.

The CDR3 nucleotides read TGTGCCAGCAGTTCCGGACTAGCCCGCTTGCACTACGAGCAGTACTTC. Its translation: CASSSGLARLHYEQYF. The chain uses TRBV27 and TRBJ2-7; 8 bases line up with TRBD2. The germline CDR1 and CDR2 sequences are MNHEY and SMNVEV (reference sequence). The CDR3 is made up of 16 amino acids. Trimming removed 4 bases from V and 3 bases from J; junction bases left unmatched: 11.